Below are 16 T cell receptor beta chains sequenced from a single sample in a study of T cell therapy after organ transplantation. Sequencing used immunoSEQ multiplex PCR; TCRdb keeps in-frame clones, though not all of them. The table lists some 47,000 clones, about 94% of them singletons. Their antigens remain unidentified. The sample here was CD8+ T cells from blood, taken before autologous CMV-specific T cell therapy. These receptors originate from a human patient who had received a solid organ transplant and had CMV disease.

Of note for this clone: The conserved phenylalanine or tryptophan normally closing the CDR3 is absent here, so this likely arose from a read error. V usage is TRBV30 and J usage is TRBJ1-2; D unclear. Trimming shortened V by 0 bases and J by 8 bases, and 13 bases separated the two germline ends. Germline-derived CDR1 and CDR2 are GTSNPN and SVGIG (reference sequence). This CDR3 is 13 amino acids long. The chain's CDR3 is CAWSVSASGGYTL. As DNA, the CDR3 is TGTGCCTGGAGTGTAAGTGCCTCGGGGGGCTACACCCTC.

This sequence joins TRBV6-5 and TRBJ2-7; 7 bases are shared with TRBD1. V dropped 4 bases and J dropped 1; count of bases not matched to a gene: 1. In germline, CDR1 is MNHEY, CDR2 SVGAGI. There are 13 residues in the CDR3. CDR3 residues: CASSSGQSYEQYF. Written as DNA, the CDR3 is TGTGCCAGCAGTTCGGGACAGTCCTACGAGCAGTACTTC.

V gene TRBV30 combines with J gene TRBJ2-1; 7 bases line up with TRBD1. The CDR3 is 14 amino acids. V was pared by 5 bases and J by 3 bases, with 7 bases of the junction left unmatched. The germline V gene has CDR1 GTSNPN and CDR2 SVGIG (reference sequence). This CDR3 reads CAWQRDSGYNEQFF. The CDR3 DNA reads TGTGCCTGGCAACGGGACAGCGGCTACAATGAGCAGTTCTTC. Full variable domain (outside the CDR3, taken from reference TRBV30 and TRBJ2-1): SQTIHQWPATLVQPVGSPLSLECTVEGTSNPNLYWYRQAAGRGLQLLFYSVGIGQISSEVPQNLSASRPQDRQFILSSKKLLLSDSGFYLCAWQRDSGYNEQFFGPGTRLTVL.

The chain has TRBV7-9 and TRBJ2-7; 10 bases are shared with TRBD2. The CDR3 contains 17 residues. The junction had 13 bases not matched to a gene; V was cut back by 5 bases and J by 3 bases. Looked up from germline, CDR1 is SEHNR and CDR2 is FQNEAQ (reference sequence). The CDR3 nucleotides read TGTGCCAGCAGCCCCCTTCGGACTAGCGGAGACCTCTACGAGCAGTACTTC. This codes for CASSPLRTSGDLYEQYF.

The rearrangement joins TRBV27 to TRBJ2-6; no reliable D call. V lost 1 base and J 0 bases, leaving 10 bases between the germline ends. Per germline, CDR1 MNHEY and CDR2 SMNVEV (reference sequence). The CDR3 loop spans 17 amino acids. The CDR3 DNA reads TGTGCCAGCAGTTTATTTAGGGAAACCTCTGGGGCCAACGTCCTGACTTTC. Protein sequence: CASSLFRETSGANVLTF.

This chain joins TRBV15 and TRBJ2-2; D might be TRBD1 or TRBD2, each matching 5 bases. CDR1 and CDR2 from the germline V gene are LNHNV and YYDKDF (reference sequence). The CDR3 is made up of 16 amino acids. Trimming left V 5 bases short and J 4 bases short, with 17 bases between. In DNA, the CDR3 is TGTGCCACCAGCGGAACCTTTGGGGCGGGCACCGGGGAGCTGTTTTTT. As protein: CATSGTFGAGTGELFF.

The rearrangement joins TRBV11-2 to TRBJ1-3; D gene unclear. There are 14 residues in the CDR3. V lost 5 bases to trimming and J lost 3 bases, with 11 bases between them. Germline V CDR1 and CDR2: SGHAT, FQNNGV. In DNA, the CDR3 is TGTGCCAGCAGCCCGAAGGAGGGTGGAAACACCATATATTTT. The encoded protein is CASSPKEGGNTIYF.

This sequence joins TRBV9 and TRBJ2-3; 10 nucleotides match TRBD2. Germline trimming cut 0 bases from V and 3 bases from J; bases unmatched to any gene: 1. The CDR3 consists of 15 residues. Germline V gene sequence: CDR1 SGDLS, CDR2 YYNGEE. The CDR3 region has the DNA TGTGCCAGCAGCGTAGGAGCGGGAGGGACAGATACGCAGTATTTT. Translating it yields CASSVGAGGTDTQYF.

V and J are TRBV5-1 and TRBJ1-2, with 8 positions matching TRBD1. After removal of 2 bases from V and 1 base from J, the junction contained 7 bases not matched to a gene. CDR1 and CDR2 from the germline V gene are SGHRS and YFSETQ. This CDR3 has 16 amino acids. CDR3 protein: CASSLLDREYNYGYTF. The CDR3 DNA reads TGCGCCAGCAGCTTATTGGACAGGGAATATAACTATGGCTACACCTTC.

This CDR3 is CASSIDRAGANEQFF. The DNA of the CDR3 is TGTGCCAGTAGTATAGATCGGGCGGGAGCCAATGAGCAGTTCTTC. The V and J genes are TRBV19 and TRBJ2-1, with 7 bases lining up with TRBD2. Germline V gene sequence: CDR1 LNHDA, CDR2 SQIVND (reference sequence). The J segment lost 6 bases and the V segment lost 0 bases, leaving 5 bases of the junction unmatched. The length of the CDR3 is 15 residues.

The rearrangement joins TRBV6-5 to TRBJ2-2; D gene uncertain. In germline, CDR1 is MNHEY, CDR2 SVGAGI. The CDR3 length is 12 residues. With 6 bases removed from V and 2 bases from J, the gap between germline ends came to 4 bases. The CDR3 bases are TGTGCCAGCAGGGGAAACACCGGGGAGCTGTTTTTT. This gives the protein CASRGNTGELFF.

The sample holds one count of this clone. This chain links TRBV6-6 with TRBJ2-1; D tentatively reads TRBD1 or TRBD2 (5 bases each). Per the germline V gene, CDR1 is MNHNY and CDR2 is SVGAGI (reference sequence). The CDR3 contains 16 residues. The V end was cut by 5 bases, the J end by 0 bases, with 14 bases between. The CDR3 nucleotides are TGTGCCAGCAGTCCAGGGACGGCGAGCTCCTACAATGAGCAGTTCTTC. Encoded protein: CASSPGTASSYNEQFF.

The gene calls are TRBV7-2 and TRBJ2-5, with TRBD1 matching over 9 bases. The J call is doubtful: the DNA matches TRBJ2-7 better. From germline, CDR1 is SGHTA and CDR2 FQGNSA. The CDR3 totals 16 residues. The CDR3, as DNA: TGTGCCAGCAGCCGCTATGGGACAGGGAGACGGTACGAGCAGTACTTC. Translating it yields CASSRYGTGRRYEQYF.

This chain uses TRBV18 with TRBJ2-1; 9 bases map to TRBD1. The CDR3 has 16 amino acids. Germline V gives CDR1 KGHSH, CDR2 LQKENI. After removal of 6 bases from V and 3 bases from J, the junction contained 9 bases not matched to a gene. The CDR3 DNA is TGTGCCAGCTCCCGATGGGACAGGGATAACTACAATGAGCAGTTCTTC. Translation gives CASSRWDRDNYNEQFF.

This clone was counted once. V gene TRBV6-1 combines with J gene TRBJ1-2; D unclear. V was cut by 6 bases and J by 4 bases, with 15 bases left in between. This CDR3 is 14 amino acids long. The germline V gene encodes CDR1 MNHNS and CDR2 SASEGT. CDR3 in amino acids: CASRPPDTGYGYTF. CDR3 sequence (DNA): TGTGCCAGCAGGCCTCCGGATACTGGCTATGGCTACACCTTC.

The gene calls are TRBV2 and TRBJ2-7; D not resolved. This CDR3 has 14 residues. V was shortened by 4 bases and J by 4 bases, with 14 bases between the two germline ends. Germline V gene lookup returns CDR1 SNHLY and CDR2 FYNNEI. This CDR3 reads CASSGIVLLYEQYF. For the CDR3, the DNA is TGTGCCAGCAGTGGAATCGTGTTACTGTACGAGCAGTACTTC.